These 27 T cell receptor beta chains share one sample of origin, sequenced in a study of T cell repertoires in cytomegalovirus infection. TCRdb re-analysed the reads in MiXCR, keeping a single row per CDR3 protein. The sample contains around 750,000 distinct CDR3 sequences, approximately 30% of which appear only once. For these receptors, no antigen is known. The specimen was cultured CD8+ T cells from PBMCs, collected from culture after CMV antigen stimulation. These TCRs come from a human donor in good health (CMV status not recorded). Some clones in this sample may be carry-over from other donors' samples.

At least ten counts were recorded for this clonotype. The CDR3: CASSLGRVGHEQYV. Written as DNA, the CDR3 is TGTGCCAGCAGCTTGGGAAGGGTTGGCCACGAGCAGTACGTC. This rearrangement joins TRBV7-8 to TRBJ2-7, with unresolved D. Germline CDR1 is SGHVS and CDR2 is FQNEAQ. The germline V and J ends were trimmed by 3 bases and 5 bases, with 14 bases remaining between them. This CDR3 is 14 amino acids long.

The CDR3 DNA is TGTGCCAGCAGTTGGGGACTAGCGGGGTCCTACGAGCAGTACTTC. It codes for CASSWGLAGSYEQYF. This chain links TRBV12-3 or TRBV12-4 with TRBJ2-7; 13 bases align to TRBD2. The CDR3 length is 15 residues. The V segment lost 4 bases and the J segment 1 base; nucleotides outside the gene matches: 1.

The V and J genes are TRBV7-6 and TRBJ2-1; 13 positions match TRBD2. Germline CDR1 is SGHVS and CDR2 is FNYEAQ. The length of the CDR3 is 17 residues. V shed 5 bases, J shed 9 bases, and the junction held 13 bases outside the gene matches. The CDR3 DNA follows: TGTGCCAGCAGCCACCCACTAGCGGGGGGGCCTGAGACTGAGCAGTTCTTC. This sequence encodes CASSHPLAGGPETEQFF.

This chain connects TRBV2 to TRBJ2-1; D is unresolved. CDR3 size: 14 residues. Deletions cut 1 base from V and 8 bases from J, with 12 bases between. Per the germline V gene, CDR1 is SNHLY and CDR2 is FYNNEI. CDR3 in DNA: TGTGCCAGCAGTGAAGACTCCCCCGGCCATGAGCAGTTCTTC. It codes for CASSEDSPGHEQFF.

This rearrangement joins TRBV2 to TRBJ2-1, with 11 bases identical to TRBD2. CDR1 is SNHLY, CDR2 FYNNEI, per germline. With 7 bases clipped from V and 2 bases from J, the junction kept 4 bases outside the gene matches. The CDR3 runs to 15 residues. The CDR3 region is CASMMTSGAYNEQFF. CDR3 sequence (DNA): TGTGCCAGCATGATGACTAGCGGGGCCTACAATGAGCAGTTCTTC.

This chain connects TRBV6-1 to TRBJ1-5; no definite D call. The V end was cut by 2 bases, the J end by 0 bases, with 11 bases between. The germline gives CDR1 MNHNS, CDR2 SASEGT. The CDR3 has 16 amino acids. The CDR3 DNA follows: TGTGCCAGCAGTGAATTGGCAGCATATAGCAATCAGCCCCAGCATTTT. It is translated as CASSELAAYSNQPQHF.

This clonotype was seen a few times. V gene TRBV7-6 combines with J gene TRBJ1-2; maybe TRBD1 (5 bases). V lost 1 base and J lost 8, with 14 bases in between. Per the germline V gene, CDR1 is SGHVS and CDR2 is FNYEAQ. This CDR3 comprises 14 residues. The CDR3 protein is CASSLGRGDWGYTF. The CDR3 nucleotides are TGTGCCAGCAGCTTAGGAAGGGGAGACTGGGGCTACACCTTC. The variable domain in full, with the rest retrieved from reference TRBV7-6 and TRBJ1-2, is GAGVSQSPRYKVTKRGQDVALRCDPISGHVSLYWYRQALGQGPEFLTYFNYEAQQDKSGLPNDRFSAERPEGSISTLTIQRTEQRDSAMYRCASSLGRGDWGYTFGSGTRLTVV.

In its sample, this clonotype was seen a few times. The gene calls are TRBV9 and TRBJ2-1; tentatively, D is TRBD1 (6 bases). V was pared by 0 bases and J by 4 bases, with 11 bases between. The CDR3 covers 15 residues. CDR1 and CDR2 from the germline V gene are SGDLS and YYNGEE. CDR3 nucleotide sequence: TGTGCCAGCAGCGTAGGGGACAACCCATACAATGAGCAGTTCTTC. Protein sequence: CASSVGDNPYNEQFF.

The chain carries TRBV24-1 and TRBJ2-2; 10 bases line up with TRBD2. V gave up 5 bases and J gave up 2 bases; unmatched junction bases: 13. The CDR3 is 19 amino acids. The germline gives CDR1 KGHDR, CDR2 SFDVKD. The DNA of the CDR3 is TGTGCCACCAGTGTCTCGACAACGGCTAGCGGGGGTAACACCGGGGAGCTGTTTTTT. This encodes CATSVSTTASGGNTGELFF.

The V and J genes are TRBV14 and TRBJ2-5; D possibly corresponds to TRBD1 (6 bases). Trimming pared 3 bases from V and 5 bases from J, leaving 10 bases between. Germline CDR1 SGHDN, CDR2 FVKESK. The CDR3 is made up of 13 amino acids. In DNA, the CDR3 is TGTGCCAGCAGCCAGTGGGGGCGGGAGACCCAGTACTTC. Residues: CASSQWGRETQYF.

A few counts support this clonotype. The rearrangement joins TRBV29-1 to TRBJ1-6; a weak D match, TRBD1 (5 bases). This CDR3 spans 13 amino acids. V lost 5 bases, J lost 9 bases, and 14 bases lay in between. Germline CDR1 and CDR2: SQVTM and ANQGSEA. DNA of the CDR3: TGCAGCGTTCAAATAGGGGAAGGTTCACCCCTCCACTTT. This encodes CSVQIGEGSPLHF.

The gene calls are TRBV7-6 and TRBJ2-1; 8 positions agree with TRBD2. The germline CDR1 and CDR2 sequences are SGHVS and FNYEAQ. Trimming removed 1 base from V and 9 bases from J; junction bases left unmatched: 8. The CDR3 is made up of 15 amino acids. CDR3 region: CASSLGSGGPGEQFF. The CDR3 nucleotides are TGTGCCAGCAGCTTAGGCAGCGGGGGCCCCGGTGAGCAGTTCTTC.

This clonotype was seen many times. This chain uses TRBV12-3 or TRBV12-4 with TRBJ2-3; D gene ambiguous. This CDR3 comprises 13 residues. Trimming stripped 5 bases from V and 4 bases from J, with 10 bases between. This CDR3 is CASSATTSDTQYF. In nucleotides, the CDR3 is TGTGCCAGCAGTGCCACTACGTCAGATACGCAGTATTTT.

The chain uses TRBV6-5 and TRBJ1-6; no reliable D call. The germline V gene has CDR1 MNHEY and CDR2 SVGAGI. V lost 4 bases and J 8 bases, leaving 18 bases between the germline ends. The CDR3 length is 16 residues. In DNA, the CDR3 is TGTGCCAGCAGTTCTTCCGACGGGGTGTGGGATTCACCCCTCCACTTT. This gives the protein CASSSSDGVWDSPLHF.

This chain connects TRBV14 to TRBJ2-1, with TRBD2 matching over 7 bases. The CDR3 loop spans 17 amino acids. Germline trimming cut 0 bases from V and 7 bases from J; bases unmatched to any gene: 12. In germline, CDR1 is SGHDN, CDR2 FVKESK. The CDR3 sequence is CASSQDYVRGSENEQFF. CDR3 bases: TGTGCCAGCAGCCAAGATTATGTGCGGGGGTCGGAGAATGAGCAGTTCTTC.

This clonotype was found a few times. The rearrangement joins TRBV6-2 or TRBV6-3 to TRBJ2-7; D possibly corresponds to TRBD2 (5 bases). Germline V gives CDR1 MNHEY, CDR2 SVGEGT. The CDR3 contains 13 residues. With 4 bases removed from V and 4 bases from J, the gap between germline ends came to 11 bases. This CDR3 is CASSFSTGYEQYV. In DNA form, the CDR3 reads TGTGCCAGCAGTTTTTCGACGGGATACGAGCAGTACGTC.

In this sample, this clonotype turned up a few times. This chain uses TRBV29-1 with TRBJ1-1; 8 bases align to TRBD1. V lost 5 bases to trimming and J lost 1 base; unmatched junction nucleotides: 6. This CDR3 region has 14 residues. Germline lookup yields CDR1 SQVTM and CDR2 ANQGSEA. CDR3 in DNA: TGCAGCGTTACACCGGGACAGGAGAACACTGAAGCTTTCTTT. This sequence encodes CSVTPGQENTEAFF.

The rearrangement joins TRBV4-1 to TRBJ2-3, with D possibly called TRBD1 or TRBD2 (6 bases each). Trimming left V 0 bases short and J 1 base short, with 11 bases between. The CDR3 runs 16 residues. In germline, CDR1 is MGHRA, CDR2 YSYEKL. The CDR3 is CASSQEGGLGTDTQYF. The CDR3 DNA reads TGCGCCAGCAGCCAAGAAGGGGGACTGGGCACAGATACGCAGTATTTT.

This sequence joins TRBV6-1 and TRBJ2-3; no clear D. The CDR3 sequence is 16 residues long. The germline CDR1 and CDR2 sequences are MNHNS and SASEGT. Trimming stripped 8 bases from V and 2 bases from J, with 20 bases between. Here the CDR3 DNA reads TGTGCCAGCCCAGGTTTGTCGAGTCCCTACACAGATACGCAGTATTTT. Protein sequence: CASPGLSSPYTDTQYF.

This clonotype occurred a few times. The chain employs TRBV4-1 and TRBJ1-5; no clear D gene. There are 15 residues in the CDR3. V shed 0 bases and J shed 3 bases, with 9 bases lying between them. The germline CDR1 and CDR2 sequences are MGHRA and YSYEKL. The CDR3 nucleotides are TGCGCCAGCAGCCAAGACTACAGCGTCAATCAGCCCCAGCATTTT. Translating it yields CASSQDYSVNQPQHF.

The chain recombines TRBV19 with TRBJ2-7; unclear D gene. Germline CDR1 is LNHDA and CDR2 is SQIVND (reference sequence). The length of the CDR3 is 12 residues. Here the CDR3 DNA reads TGCCTCCCGGGCCCAAGCCTCTGCGAGCAGTACGTC. It yields the protein CLPGPSLCEQYV.

The chain joins TRBV12-3 or TRBV12-4 to TRBJ2-5, with 7 nucleotides matching TRBD2. The CDR3 length is 14 residues. Trimming at V came to 7 bases and at J to 5 bases, leaving 10 bases not matched to a gene. CDR3 amino acids: CASNAGEGTETQYF. In nucleotides, the CDR3 is TGTGCCAGCAATGCTGGGGAGGGGACGGAGACCCAGTACTTC.

For the CDR3, the DNA is TGTGCCAGCAGTTACTCGAGGGCGGGGGAACTAGGGAAGACCCAGTACTTC. Protein product: CASSYSRAGELGKTQYF. The rearrangement joins TRBV6-6 to TRBJ2-5; 7 bases match TRBD2. V lost 0 bases and J lost 6; bases outside the gene matches: 13. CDR1 is MNHNY, CDR2 SVGAGI, per germline (reference sequence). The CDR3 is 17 amino acids.

This clonotype appeared a few times. This chain connects TRBV6-1 to TRBJ2-1; D is possibly TRBD1 (6 bases). Trimming pared 4 bases from V and 0 bases from J, leaving 10 bases between. CDR1 is MNHNS and CDR2 is SASEGT in the germline V gene. The CDR3 totals 15 residues. Here the CDR3 reads CASSVTGSSYNEQFF. As DNA, the CDR3 is TGTGCCAGCAGTGTTACAGGGAGCTCCTACAATGAGCAGTTCTTC.

The chain combines TRBV6-4 with TRBJ2-1; TRBD1 matches at 9 bases. The J segment lost 6 bases and the V segment lost 0 bases, leaving 0 bases of the junction unmatched. The CDR3 is made up of 14 amino acids. Germline CDR1 MRHNA, CDR2 SNTAGT. The CDR3 DNA sequence: TGTGCCAGCAGTGACTCACAGGGGGCCAATGAGCAGTTCTTC. It codes for CASSDSQGANEQFF.

The chain couples TRBV7-2 to TRBJ2-2; maybe TRBD2 (5 bases). The CDR3 consists of 19 residues. Germline V gene data show CDR1 as SGHTA and CDR2 as FQGNSA. The V end was cut by 0 bases, the J end by 0 bases, with 17 bases between. The CDR3 here is CASSLAPRPGVPNTGELFF. CDR3 coding DNA: TGTGCCAGCAGCTTAGCCCCAAGACCCGGGGTCCCGAACACCGGGGAGCTGTTTTTT.

With regard to this clonotype: One end of the junction fails to match germline, which may point to a read error. The V and J genes are TRBV10-3 and TRBJ2-1, with 11 positions matching TRBD1. Looked up from germline, CDR1 is ENHRY and CDR2 is SYGVKD. The CDR3 covers 15 residues. CDR3 nucleotides: TGTGCCTTCAGTTCCCCCGGGACAGGGGGAAATGAGCAGTTCTTC. As protein: CAFSSPGTGGNEQFF.